These 2 T cell receptor beta chains were all obtained from the same sample, sequenced in a study of PD-1 blockade in classical Hodgkin lymphoma. Patients all relapsed after autologous stem cell transplantation, and there was variation in brentuximab vedotin exposure. Here immunoSEQ multiplex PCR was the method, and the copy in TCRdb shows in-frame clones only, minus some. The sample includes some 39,000 clones, about 88% of them seen just once. The source was peripheral blood mononuclear cells (PBMCs), collected at baseline. The receptor source for this set is a human donor with classical Hodgkin lymphoma.

The chain is built from TRBV19 and TRBJ2-3, with D perhaps TRBD1 or TRBD2 (5 bases each). CDR1 and CDR2 from the germline V gene are LNHDA and SQIVND (reference sequence). The CDR3 totals 16 residues. V was trimmed by 4 bases and J by 2 bases, leaving 16 bases between them. In DNA form, the CDR3 reads TGTGCCAGTAGTACCGGGACCTCTCCCTTCACAGATACGCAGTATTTT. This gives the protein CASSTGTSPFTDTQYF. Looking up the rest from reference TRBV19 and TRBJ2-3 gives the full variable domain: DGGITQSPKYLFRKEGQNVTLSCEQNLNHDAMYWYRQDPGQGLRLIYYSQIVNDFQKGDIAEGYSVSREKKESFPLTVTSAQKNPTAFYLCASSTGTSPFTDTQYFGPGTRLTVL.

The chain combines TRBV27 with TRBJ2-5; D not resolved. Trimming removed 2 bases from V and 5 bases from J, with 9 bases in between. CDR3 size: 13 residues. Germline CDR1 and CDR2: MNHEY and SMNVEV (reference sequence). CDR3 DNA: TGTGCCAGCAGTTTAAGTTTTTGGGAGACCCAGTACTTC. Its translation is CASSLSFWETQYF.